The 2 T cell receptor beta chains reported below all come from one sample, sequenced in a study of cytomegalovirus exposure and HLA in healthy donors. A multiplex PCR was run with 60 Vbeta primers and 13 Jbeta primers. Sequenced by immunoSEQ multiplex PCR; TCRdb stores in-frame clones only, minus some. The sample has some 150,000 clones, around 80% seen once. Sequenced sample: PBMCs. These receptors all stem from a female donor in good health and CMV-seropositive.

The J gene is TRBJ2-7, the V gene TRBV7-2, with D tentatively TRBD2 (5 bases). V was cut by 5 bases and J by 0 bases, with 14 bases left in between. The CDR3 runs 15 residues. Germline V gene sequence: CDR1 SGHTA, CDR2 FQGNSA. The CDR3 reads CASSLRGRTSYEQYF. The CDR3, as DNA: TGTGCCAGCAGCCTGAGAGGGAGAACCTCCTACGAGCAGTACTTC. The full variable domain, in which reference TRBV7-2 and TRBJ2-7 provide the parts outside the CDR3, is GAGVSQSPSNKVTEKGKDVELRCDPISGHTALYWYRQSLGQGLEFLIYFQGNSAPDKSGLPSDRFSAERTGGSVSTLTIQRTQQEDSAVYLCASSLRGRTSYEQYFGPGTRLTVT.

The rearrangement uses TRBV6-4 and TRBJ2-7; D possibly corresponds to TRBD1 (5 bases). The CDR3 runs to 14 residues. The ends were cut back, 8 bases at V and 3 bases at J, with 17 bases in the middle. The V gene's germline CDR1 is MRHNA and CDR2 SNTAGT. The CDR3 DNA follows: TGTGCCAGCCTTTGGCAGGGATCTTGCTACGAGCAGTACTTC. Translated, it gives CASLWQGSCYEQYF.